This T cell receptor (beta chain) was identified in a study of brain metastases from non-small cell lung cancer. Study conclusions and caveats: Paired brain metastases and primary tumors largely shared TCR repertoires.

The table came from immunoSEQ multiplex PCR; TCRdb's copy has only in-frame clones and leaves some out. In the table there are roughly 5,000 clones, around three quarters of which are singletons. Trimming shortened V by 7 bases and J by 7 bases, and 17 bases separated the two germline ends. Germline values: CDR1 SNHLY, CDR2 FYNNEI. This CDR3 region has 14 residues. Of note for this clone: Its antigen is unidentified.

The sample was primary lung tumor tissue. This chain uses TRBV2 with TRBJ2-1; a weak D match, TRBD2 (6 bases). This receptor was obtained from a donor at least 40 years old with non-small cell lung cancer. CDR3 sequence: CASILETSLNEQFF. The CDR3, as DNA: TGTGCCAGCATCCTCGAGACTAGTTTGAATGAGCAGTTCTTC.